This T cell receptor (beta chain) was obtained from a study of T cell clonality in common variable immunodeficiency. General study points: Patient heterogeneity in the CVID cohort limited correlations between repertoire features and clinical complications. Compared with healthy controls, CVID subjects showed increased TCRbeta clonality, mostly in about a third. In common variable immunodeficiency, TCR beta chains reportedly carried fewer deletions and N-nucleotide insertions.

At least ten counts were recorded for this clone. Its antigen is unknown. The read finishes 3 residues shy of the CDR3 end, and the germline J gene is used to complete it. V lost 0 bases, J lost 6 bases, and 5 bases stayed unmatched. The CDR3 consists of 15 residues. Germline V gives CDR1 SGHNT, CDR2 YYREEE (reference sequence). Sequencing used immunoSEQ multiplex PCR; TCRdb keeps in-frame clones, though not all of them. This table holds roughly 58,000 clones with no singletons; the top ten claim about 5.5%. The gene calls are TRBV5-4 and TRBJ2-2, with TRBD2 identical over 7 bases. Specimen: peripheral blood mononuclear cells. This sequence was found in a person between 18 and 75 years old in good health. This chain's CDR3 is CASSLVGLGPGELFF. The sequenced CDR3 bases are TGTGCCAGCAGCTTGGTCGGACTAGGGCCCGGGGAG.